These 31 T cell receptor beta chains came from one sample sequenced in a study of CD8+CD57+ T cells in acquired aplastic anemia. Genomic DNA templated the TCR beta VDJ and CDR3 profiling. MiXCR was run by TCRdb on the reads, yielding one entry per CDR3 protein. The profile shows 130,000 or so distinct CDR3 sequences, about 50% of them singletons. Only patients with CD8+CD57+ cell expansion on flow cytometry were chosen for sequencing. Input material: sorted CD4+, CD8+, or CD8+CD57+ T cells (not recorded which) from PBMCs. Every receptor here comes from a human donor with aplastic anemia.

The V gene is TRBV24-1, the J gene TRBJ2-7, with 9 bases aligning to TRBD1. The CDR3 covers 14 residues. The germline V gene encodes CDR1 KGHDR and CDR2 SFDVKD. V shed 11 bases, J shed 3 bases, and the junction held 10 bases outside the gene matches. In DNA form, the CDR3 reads TGTGCCAGCATTTCCGGGACAGGGAGCTACGAGCAGTACTTC. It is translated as CASISGTGSYEQYF.

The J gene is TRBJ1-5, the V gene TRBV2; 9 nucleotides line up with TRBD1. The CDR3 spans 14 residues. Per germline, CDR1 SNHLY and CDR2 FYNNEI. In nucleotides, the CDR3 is TGTGCTAGAGATTCACAGGGGGCGAGGCAGCCCCAGCATTTT. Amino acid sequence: CARDSQGARQPQHF.

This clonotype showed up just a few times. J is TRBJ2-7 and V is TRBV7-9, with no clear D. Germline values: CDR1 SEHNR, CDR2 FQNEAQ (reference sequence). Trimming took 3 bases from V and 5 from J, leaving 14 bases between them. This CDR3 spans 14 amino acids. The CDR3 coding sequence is TGTGCCAGCAGCTTCGAAGGGAAGCTTCACGAGCAGTACTTC. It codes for CASSFEGKLHEQYF.

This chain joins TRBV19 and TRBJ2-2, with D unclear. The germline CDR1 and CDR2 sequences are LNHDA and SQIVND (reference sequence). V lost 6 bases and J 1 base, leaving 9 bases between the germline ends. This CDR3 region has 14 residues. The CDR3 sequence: CASRETKNTGELFF. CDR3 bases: TGTGCCAGTAGGGAGACGAAGAACACCGGGGAGCTGTTTTTT.

The CDR3 region is CAISENGGEQYF. CDR3 sequence (DNA): TGTGCCATCAGTGAAAACGGCGGGGAGCAGTACTTC. The genes are TRBV10-3 and TRBJ2-7; TRBD2 might be the D (5 bases). Trimming pared 3 bases from V and 7 bases from J, leaving 10 bases between. The CDR3 has 12 amino acids. The germline V gene has CDR1 ENHRY and CDR2 SYGVKD.

CDR3 region: CATSRGGSGPYEQYF. CDR3 bases: TGTGCCACCAGCAGAGGGGGTTCGGGCCCCTACGAGCAGTACTTC. V gene TRBV15 combines with J gene TRBJ2-7; the D is unclear. Germline-derived CDR1 and CDR2 are LNHNV and YYDKDF (reference sequence). V gave up 1 base and J gave up 2 bases, with 12 bases separating them. The CDR3 loop spans 15 amino acids.

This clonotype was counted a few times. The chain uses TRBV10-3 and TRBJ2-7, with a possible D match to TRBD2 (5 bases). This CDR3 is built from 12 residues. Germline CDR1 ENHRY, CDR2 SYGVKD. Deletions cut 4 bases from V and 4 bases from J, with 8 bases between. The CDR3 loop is CAISGTAYEQYF. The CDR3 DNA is TGTGCCATCAGTGGGACTGCGTACGAGCAGTACTTC.

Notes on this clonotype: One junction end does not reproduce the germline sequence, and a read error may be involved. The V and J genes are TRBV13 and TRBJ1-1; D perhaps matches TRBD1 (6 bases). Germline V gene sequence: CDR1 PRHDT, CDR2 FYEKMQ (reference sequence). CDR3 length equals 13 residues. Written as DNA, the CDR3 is TGTGCCAGCAGCCCCGACAGGAACGCTGAAGCTTTCTTT. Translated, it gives CASSPDRNAEAFF.

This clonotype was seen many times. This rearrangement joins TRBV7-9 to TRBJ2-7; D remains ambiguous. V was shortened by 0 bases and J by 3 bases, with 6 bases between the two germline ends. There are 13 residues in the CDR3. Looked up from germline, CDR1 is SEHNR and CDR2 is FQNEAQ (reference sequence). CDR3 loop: CASSLAQFYEQYF. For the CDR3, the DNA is TGTGCCAGCAGCTTAGCGCAGTTCTACGAGCAGTACTTC.

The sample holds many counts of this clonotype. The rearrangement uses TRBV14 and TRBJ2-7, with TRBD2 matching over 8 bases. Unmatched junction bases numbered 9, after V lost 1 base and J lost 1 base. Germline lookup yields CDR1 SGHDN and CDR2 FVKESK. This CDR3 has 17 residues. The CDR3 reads CASSQGSGTRLSYEQYF. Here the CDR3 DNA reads TGTGCCAGCAGCCAAGGCTCCGGGACTAGGCTTTCCTACGAGCAGTACTTC. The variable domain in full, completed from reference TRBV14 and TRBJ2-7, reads EAGVTQFPSHSVIEKGQTVTLRCDPISGHDNLYWYRRVMGKEIKFLLHFVKESKQDESGMPNNRFLAERTGGTYSTLKVQPAELEDSGVYFCASSQGSGTRLSYEQYFGPGTRLTVT.

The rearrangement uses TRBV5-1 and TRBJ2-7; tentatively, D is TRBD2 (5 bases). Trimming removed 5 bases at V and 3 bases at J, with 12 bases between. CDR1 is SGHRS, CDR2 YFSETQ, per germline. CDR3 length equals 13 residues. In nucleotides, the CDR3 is TGCGCCAGCAGACCTGGACGGGGCTACGAGCAGTACTTC. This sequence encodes CASRPGRGYEQYF.

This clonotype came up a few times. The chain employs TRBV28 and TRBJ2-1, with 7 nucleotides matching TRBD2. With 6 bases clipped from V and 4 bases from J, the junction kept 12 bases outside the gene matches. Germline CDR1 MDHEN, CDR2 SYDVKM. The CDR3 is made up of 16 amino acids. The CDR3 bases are TGTGCCAGCAGCCCTCTGGCGGGAGATCTATACAATGAGCAGTTCTTC. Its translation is CASSPLAGDLYNEQFF.

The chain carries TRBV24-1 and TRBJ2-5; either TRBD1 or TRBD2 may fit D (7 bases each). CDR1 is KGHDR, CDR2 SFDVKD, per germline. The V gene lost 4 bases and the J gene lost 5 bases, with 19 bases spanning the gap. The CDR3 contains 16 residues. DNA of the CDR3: TGTGCCACCAGTGAAACTCGGGGGGCCAGGGGGGAGACCCAGTACTTC. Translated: CATSETRGARGETQYF.

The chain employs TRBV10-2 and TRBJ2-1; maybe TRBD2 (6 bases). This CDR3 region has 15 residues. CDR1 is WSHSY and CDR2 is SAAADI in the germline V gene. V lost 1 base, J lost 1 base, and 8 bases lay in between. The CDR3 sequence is CASSEFGGSYNEQFF. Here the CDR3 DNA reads TGCGCCAGCAGTGAGTTTGGGGGGTCCTACAATGAGCAGTTCTTC.

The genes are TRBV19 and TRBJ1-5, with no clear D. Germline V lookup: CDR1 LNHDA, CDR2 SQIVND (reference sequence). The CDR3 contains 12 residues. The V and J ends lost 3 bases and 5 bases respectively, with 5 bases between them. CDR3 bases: TGTGCCAGTAGTATTGGTGATCAGCCCCAGCATTTT. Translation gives CASSIGDQPQHF.

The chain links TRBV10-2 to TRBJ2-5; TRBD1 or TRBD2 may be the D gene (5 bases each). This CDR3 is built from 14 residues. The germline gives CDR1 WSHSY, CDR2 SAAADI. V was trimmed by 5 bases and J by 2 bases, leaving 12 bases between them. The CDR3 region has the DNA TGCGCCAGCAGTAAGGGACGGAGACAAGAGACCCAGTACTTC. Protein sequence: CASSKGRRQETQYF.

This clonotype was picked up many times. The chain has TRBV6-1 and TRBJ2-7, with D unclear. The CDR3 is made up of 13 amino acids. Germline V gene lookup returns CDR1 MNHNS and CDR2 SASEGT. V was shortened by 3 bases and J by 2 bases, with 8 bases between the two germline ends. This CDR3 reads CASSDGGPYEQYF. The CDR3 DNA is TGTGCCAGCAGTGATGGCGGCCCCTACGAGCAGTACTTC.

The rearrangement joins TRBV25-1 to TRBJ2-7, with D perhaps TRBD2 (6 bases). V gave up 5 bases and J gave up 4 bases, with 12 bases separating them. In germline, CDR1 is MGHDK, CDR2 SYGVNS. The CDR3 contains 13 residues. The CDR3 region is CASSRSGTYEQYF. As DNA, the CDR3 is TGTGCCAGCAGTAGATCCGGGACTTACGAGCAGTACTTC.

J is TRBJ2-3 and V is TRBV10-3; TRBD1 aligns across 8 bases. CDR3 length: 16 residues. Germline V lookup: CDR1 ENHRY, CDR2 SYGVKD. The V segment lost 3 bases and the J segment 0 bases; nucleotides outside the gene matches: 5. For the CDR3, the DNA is TGTGCCATCAGTGATGGCGGGACAGGAAGCACAGATACGCAGTATTTT. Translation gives CAISDGGTGSTDTQYF.

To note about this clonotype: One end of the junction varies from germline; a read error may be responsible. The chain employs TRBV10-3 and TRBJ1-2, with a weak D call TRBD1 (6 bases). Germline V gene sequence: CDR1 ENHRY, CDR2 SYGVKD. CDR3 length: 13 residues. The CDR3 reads CAISESRGDGYAF. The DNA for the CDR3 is TGTGCCATCAGTGAGTCGAGGGGGGACGGCTACGCCTTC.

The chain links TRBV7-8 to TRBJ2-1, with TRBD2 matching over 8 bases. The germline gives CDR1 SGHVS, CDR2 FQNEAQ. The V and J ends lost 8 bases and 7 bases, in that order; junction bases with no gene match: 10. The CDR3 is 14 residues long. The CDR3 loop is CASAGRGAFNEQFF. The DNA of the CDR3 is TGTGCCAGCGCTGGGCGGGGGGCCTTTAATGAGCAGTTCTTC. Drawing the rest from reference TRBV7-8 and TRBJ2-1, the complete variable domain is GAGVSQSPRYKVAKRGQDVALRCDPISGHVSLFWYQQALGQGPEFLTYFQNEAQLDKSGLPSDRFFAERPEGSVSTLKIQRTQQEDSAVYLCASAGRGAFNEQFFGPGTRLTVL.

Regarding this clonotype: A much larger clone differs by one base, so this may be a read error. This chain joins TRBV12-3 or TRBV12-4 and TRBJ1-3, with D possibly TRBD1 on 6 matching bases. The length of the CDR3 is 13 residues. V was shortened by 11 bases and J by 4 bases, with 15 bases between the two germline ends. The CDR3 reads CARRGTRGNTIYF. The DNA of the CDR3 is TGTGCCCGCCGTGGGACACGCGGAAACACCATATATTTT.

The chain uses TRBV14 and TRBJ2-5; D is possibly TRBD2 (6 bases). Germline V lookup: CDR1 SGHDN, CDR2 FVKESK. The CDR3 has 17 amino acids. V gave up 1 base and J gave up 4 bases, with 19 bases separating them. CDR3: CASSQVEGRAVGETQYF. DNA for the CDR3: TGTGCCAGCAGCCAAGTGGAGGGACGAGCCGTTGGAGAGACCCAGTACTTC.

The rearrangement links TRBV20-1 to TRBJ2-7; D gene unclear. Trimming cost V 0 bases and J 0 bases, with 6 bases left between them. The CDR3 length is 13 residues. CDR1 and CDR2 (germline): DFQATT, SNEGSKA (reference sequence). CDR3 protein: CSAREGYSYEQYF. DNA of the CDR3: TGCAGTGCTAGAGAGGGATACTCCTACGAGCAGTACTTC.

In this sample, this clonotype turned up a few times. The CDR3 DNA follows: TGTGCCAGCTTGGGTGAGACCCAGTACTTC. The encoded protein is CASLGETQYF. The genes are TRBV6-5 and TRBJ2-5; D ambiguous. Germline V gene data show CDR1 as MNHEY and CDR2 as SVGAGI. The V end was cut by 8 bases, the J end by 5 bases, with 6 bases between. This CDR3 comprises 10 residues.

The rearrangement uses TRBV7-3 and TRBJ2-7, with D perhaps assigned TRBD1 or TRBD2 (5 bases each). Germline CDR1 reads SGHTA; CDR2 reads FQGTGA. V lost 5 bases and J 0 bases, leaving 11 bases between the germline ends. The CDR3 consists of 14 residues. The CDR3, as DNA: TGTGCCAGCAGCCCCTCAGGGACCTCCTACGAGCAGTACTTC. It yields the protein CASSPSGTSYEQYF.

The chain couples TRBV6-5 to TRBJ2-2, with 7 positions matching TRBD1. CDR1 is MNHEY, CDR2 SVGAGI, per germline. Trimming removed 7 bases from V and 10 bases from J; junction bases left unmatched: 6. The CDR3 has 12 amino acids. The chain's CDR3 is CASKQGTAELFF. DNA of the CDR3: TGTGCCAGCAAACAGGGGACGGCGGAGCTGTTTTTT.

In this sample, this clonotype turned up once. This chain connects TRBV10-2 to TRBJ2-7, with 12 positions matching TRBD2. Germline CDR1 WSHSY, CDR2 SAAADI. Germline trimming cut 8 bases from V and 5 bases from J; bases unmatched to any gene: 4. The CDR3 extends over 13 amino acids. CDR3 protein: CASRLAGEDEQYF. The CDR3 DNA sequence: TGCGCCAGCCGACTAGCGGGGGAGGACGAGCAGTACTTC.

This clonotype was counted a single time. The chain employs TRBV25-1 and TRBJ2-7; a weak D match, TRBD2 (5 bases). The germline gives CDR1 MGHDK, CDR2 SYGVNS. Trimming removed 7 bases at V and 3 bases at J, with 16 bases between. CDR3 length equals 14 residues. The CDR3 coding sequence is TGTGCCAGCACCGAGGGATGGTACGGCTACGAGCAGTACTTC. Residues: CASTEGWYGYEQYF.

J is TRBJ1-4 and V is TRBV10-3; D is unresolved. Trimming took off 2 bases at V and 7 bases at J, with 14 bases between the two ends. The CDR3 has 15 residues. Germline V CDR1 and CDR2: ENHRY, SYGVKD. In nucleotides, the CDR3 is TGTGCCATCAGTGAGCCCGGATCGTGGGGTGAAAAACTGTTTTTT. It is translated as CAISEPGSWGEKLFF.

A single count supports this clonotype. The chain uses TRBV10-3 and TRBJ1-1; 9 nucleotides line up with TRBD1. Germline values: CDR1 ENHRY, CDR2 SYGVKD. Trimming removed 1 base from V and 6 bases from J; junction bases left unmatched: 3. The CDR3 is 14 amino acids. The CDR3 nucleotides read TGTGCCATCAGTGAGTGGACAGGGGTGGCTGAAGCTTTCTTT. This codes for CAISEWTGVAEAFF.